This is a list of T cell receptor beta chains from one sample in a study of cytomegalovirus exposure and HLA in healthy donors. The repertoire was sequenced with immunoSEQ multiplex PCR; TCRdb's copy has only in-frame clones and lacks some. The data show some 200,000 clones, roughly 78% seen once. The sample consisted of PBMCs. The receptor set was obtained from a boy aged 5-17 years in good health and CMV-seronegative. The CDR3 runs from the conserved cysteine through the conserved F or W. A D gene is named only where the DNA matches it firmly. Some rows mark clone size as missing; the rest say once, few, many or name a class of expanded clone.

>TRBJ1-2|TRBD1|TRBV29-1|NA
TGCAGCGTGACTGATGGGACAGTATACTATGGCTACACCTTC
CSVTDGTVYYGYTF
>TRBJ1-4|TRBD1|TRBV19|NA
TGTGCCAGTAGTCCGCGGGACAGGTCGGTTGAAAAACTGTTTTTT
CASSPRDRSVEKLFF
>TRBJ1-1|TRBD1|TRBV18|NA
TGTGCCAGCTCACCATATCCGACAGGGGGCGCTTCGGCCGTGAAAGCTTTCTTT
CASSPYPTGGASAVKAFF
>TRBJ2-7|NA|TRBV4-2|few
TGTGCCAGCAGCCAAGAATTAGGCAGAGGCTACGAGCAGTACTTC
CASSQELGRGYEQYF
>TRBJ2-3|NA|TRBV5-1|once
TGCGCCAGCAGCTTGGTCCAGGGCACAGATACGCAGTATTTT
CASSLVQGTDTQYF
>TRBJ2-1|TRBD2|TRBV6-6|NA
TGTGCCAGCAGGACTAGCGGGGACGCCTACAATGAGCAGTTCTTC
CASRTSGDAYNEQFF
>TRBJ2-7|NA|TRBV4-3|NA
TGCGCCAGCAGCCCCCGCTACCCGTTCCTGCCCTACGAGCAGTACTTC
CASSPRYPFLPYEQYF
>TRBJ1-6|TRBD1|TRBV15|NA
TGTGCCACCAGCAGTGACAGGGGATATAATTCACCCCTCCACTTT
CATSSDRGYNSPLHF
>TRBJ2-6|TRBD2|TRBV30|NA
TGTGCCTGGAGTCGGCGGGGGAAGTGGCCCCTCTCTGGGGCCAACGTCCTGACTTTC
CAWSRRGKWPLSGANVLTF
>TRBJ1-2|NA|TRBV15|NA
TGTGCCACCAGCAGACCCGGGACACCGCAGTCTGGCTACACCTTC
CATSRPGTPQSGYTF
>TRBJ2-7|NA|TRBV6-6|NA
TGTGCCAGCAGTACCACAGGGGGGGACAAGCAGTACTTC
CASSTTGGDKQYF
>TRBJ1-2|NA|TRBV2|NA
TGTGCCAGCAGCCCCCCGGTCCCACATGGCTACACCTTC
CASSPPVPHGYTF
>TRBJ2-1|NA|TRBV29-1|NA
TGCAGCGTTGCCCTAGTCTACAATGAGCAGTTCTTC
CSVALVYNEQFF
>TRBJ2-1|TRBD2|TRBV19|NA
TGTGCCAGTAGTACGTCGGGGGGGGCCCACAATGAGCAGTTCTTC
CASSTSGGAHNEQFF
>TRBJ1-1|NA|TRBV6-6|NA
TGTGCCAGCAAACCAAGGGAGGGGGGAACTGAAGCTTTCTTT
CASKPREGGTEAFF
>TRBJ1-2|TRBD1|TRBV7-3|NA
TGTGCCAGCAGCAGTGACAGGGGGCGCGGCTACACCTTC
CASSSDRGRGYTF
>TRBJ2-2|NA|TRBV27|NA
TGTGCCAGCCGCCTCGGGAGGAACACCGGGGAGCTGTTTTTT
CASRLGRNTGELFF
>TRBJ2-7|TRBD1|TRBV19|NA
TGTGCCAGTAGTATCGACGGGACAGGGATTTCCTACGAGCAGTACTTC
CASSIDGTGISYEQYF
>TRBJ1-2|TRBD1|TRBV19|NA
TGTGCCAGTAGCCCACGGACAGGAGCACTCTATGGCTACACCTTC
CASSPRTGALYGYTF
>TRBJ1-6|NA|TRBV19|once
TGTGCCAGTAGTAGCCTTCTACCCCCTTCACCCCTCCACTTT
CASSSLLPPSPLHF
>TRBJ2-1|NA|TRBV10-3|once
TGTGCCATCAGTGGTGCGGGCGGCTCCTACAATGAGCAGTTCTTC
CAISGAGGSYNEQFF
>TRBJ2-7|TRBD2|TRBV5-5|NA
TGTGCCAGCAGCGTCTGGCGGGAGAGCTCCTACGAGCAGTACTTC
CASSVWRESSYEQYF
>TRBJ2-1|NA|TRBV19|NA
TGTGCCAGTAGTACTGGCACAGGGTTTGCATACAATGAGCAGTTCTTC
CASSTGTGFAYNEQFF
>TRBJ1-1|NA|TRBV7-2|NA
TGTGCCAGCAGCTTCGAGGGGATGCGGGGGAGGAACACTGAAGCTTTCTTT
CASSFEGMRGRNTEAFF
>TRBJ2-5|TRBD1|TRBV29-1|NA
TGCAGCGTATTCGACTATTTGGACAGGGGGAAGACCCAGTACTTC
CSVFDYLDRGKTQYF
>TRBJ2-3|NA|TRBV7-8|NA
TGTGCCAGCAGCCACCCGGACACGACTAGCACAGATACGCAGTATTTT
CASSHPDTTSTDTQYF
>TRBJ1-4|NA|TRBV6-5|NA
TGTGCCAGCAGTTACAGGCGGGCTGATGAAAAACTGTTTTTT
CASSYRRADEKLFF
>TRBJ1-1|NA|TRBV10-3|NA
TGTGCCATCAGTGCGGGAGGGAACACTGAAGCTTTCTTT
CAISAGGNTEAFF
>TRBJ2-3|TRBD2|TRBV5-4|NA
TGTGCCAGCAGCAACTGGGCGGGGGGAACAGATACGCAGTATTTT
CASSNWAGGTDTQYF
>TRBJ2-7|NA|TRBV4-1|NA
TGCGCCAGCAGCCCCCTTTCAGGCAAAACCTCCTACGAGCAGTACTTC
CASSPLSGKTSYEQYF
>TRBJ1-1|TRBD1|TRBV5-1|NA
TGCGCCAGCACCGGACTTAAGGACAGGGCCAGCACTGAAGCTTTCTTT
CASTGLKDRASTEAFF
>TRBJ1-5|NA|TRBV6-5|NA
TGTGCCAGCAGTTACTCGCAGGCCGTTAATCAGCCCCAGCATTTT
CASSYSQAVNQPQHF
>TRBJ2-6|NA|TRBV29-1|few
TGCAGCGTCCCCTTCTCTGGGGCCAACGTCCTGACTTTC
CSVPFSGANVLTF
>TRBJ2-5|TRBD2|TRBV5-1|NA
TGCGCCAGCAGCCCTCTCTGGACTAGCGGGGGCCAAGAGACCCAGTACTTC
CASSPLWTSGGQETQYF
>TRBJ2-2|NA|TRBV5-1|NA
TGCGCCAGCAGCGTGAGCGACAGGATCGGAACCGGGGAGCTGTTTTTT
CASSVSDRIGTGELFF
>TRBJ2-7|TRBD1|TRBV10-3|NA
TGTGCCATCAGTGTTACGGAACAGGGGGCCTACGAGCAGTACTTC
CAISVTEQGAYEQYF
>TRBJ2-7|TRBD2|TRBV4-3|NA
TGCGCCAGCAGCCAAGGCCGGGAGGGGCCCCAAGTCTACGAGCAGTACTTC
CASSQGREGPQVYEQYF
>TRBJ1-2|NA|TRBV30|NA
TGTGCCTGGAGTGGGAGGGATTGGCAGCGCTACACCTTC
CAWSGRDWQRYTF
>TRBJ2-3|TRBD2|TRBV30|few
TGTGCCTGGAGTAAAAACCCTTGGGGGAGGGCCCGAGATACGCAGTATTTT
CAWSKNPWGRARDTQYF
>TRBJ2-7|NA|TRBV27|NA
TGTGCCAGCAGTTCAAATCAGGGGATTAACTACGAGCAGTACTTC
CASSSNQGINYEQYF
>TRBJ1-5|NA|TRBV15|NA
TGTGCCACAGCCTTTGGGGGGGGAGCCAATCAGCCCCAGCATTTT
CATAFGGGANQPQHF
>TRBJ2-7|NA|TRBV18|NA
TGTGCCAGCTCACCAGGAGACAGCTCCTACGAGCAGTACTTC
CASSPGDSSYEQYF
>TRBJ1-1|TRBD1|TRBV5-4|NA
TGTGCCAGCAGCTTCGGGGCGACAGGGAGGAGGACTGAAGCTTTCTTT
CASSFGATGRRTEAFF
>TRBJ2-2|TRBD2|TRBV27|NA
TGTGCCAGCACCCCTCATCCCAGAGTGAGCGGGAGGGCCAACACCGGGGAGCTGTTTTTT
CASTPHPRVSGRANTGELFF
>TRBJ1-3|TRBD1|TRBV19|NA
TGTGCCAGTAGTACTCACCTCACTGGGACAGGGGCTGGAAACACCATATATTTT
CASSTHLTGTGAGNTIYF
>TRBJ1-1|TRBD1|TRBV4-2|NA
TGTGCCAGCAGCCAAGATTCTGGACAGGCGAACACTGAAGCTTTCTTT
CASSQDSGQANTEAFF